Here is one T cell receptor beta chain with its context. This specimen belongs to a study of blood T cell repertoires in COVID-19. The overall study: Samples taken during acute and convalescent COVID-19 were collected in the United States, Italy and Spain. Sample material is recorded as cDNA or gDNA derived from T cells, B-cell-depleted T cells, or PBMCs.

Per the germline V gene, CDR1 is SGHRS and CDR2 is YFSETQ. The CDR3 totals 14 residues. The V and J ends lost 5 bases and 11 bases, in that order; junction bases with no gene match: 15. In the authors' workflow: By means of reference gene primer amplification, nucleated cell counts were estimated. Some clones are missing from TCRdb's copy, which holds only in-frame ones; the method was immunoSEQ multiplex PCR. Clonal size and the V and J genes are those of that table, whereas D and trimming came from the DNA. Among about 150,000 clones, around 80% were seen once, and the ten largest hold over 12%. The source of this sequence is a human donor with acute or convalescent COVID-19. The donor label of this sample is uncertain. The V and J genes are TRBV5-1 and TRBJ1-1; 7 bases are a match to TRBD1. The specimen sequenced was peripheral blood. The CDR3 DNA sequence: TGCGCCAGCAGTTATACAGGGGAGTTGGTTCAGGCTTTCTTT. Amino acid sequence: CASSYTGELVQAFF.